This T cell receptor beta chain was captured in a study of blood T cell repertoires in COVID-19. The overall study: Samples of COVID-19 (acute and convalescent) were obtained from the United States, Italy and Spain. The cDNA or gDNA used as material had been derived from T cells, B-cell-depleted T cells, or PBMCs.

Original handling: The authors estimated nucleated cell counts from reference gene primer amplification. The data were produced by immunoSEQ multiplex PCR, yet TCRdb's version contains in-frame clones alone and is incomplete. V and J calls and clone size are as listed in that table; D and trimming were resolved from the DNA. The repertoire holds under 200,000 clones, with 80% to 90% as singletons. The CDR3 sequence is 15 residues long. The germline gives CDR1 SEHNR, CDR2 FQNEAQ (reference sequence). V was clipped by 5 bases and J by 4 bases; unmatched bases: 2. J is TRBJ2-2 and V is TRBV7-9; 12 bases align to TRBD2. The TCR originated in a man in his 60s with acute or convalescent COVID-19. The sequenced sample was peripheral blood. The CDR3 DNA reads as TGTGCCAGCAGCCCGGGACTAGCGGGCACCGGGGAGCTGTTTTTT. It translates to CASSPGLAGTGELFF.